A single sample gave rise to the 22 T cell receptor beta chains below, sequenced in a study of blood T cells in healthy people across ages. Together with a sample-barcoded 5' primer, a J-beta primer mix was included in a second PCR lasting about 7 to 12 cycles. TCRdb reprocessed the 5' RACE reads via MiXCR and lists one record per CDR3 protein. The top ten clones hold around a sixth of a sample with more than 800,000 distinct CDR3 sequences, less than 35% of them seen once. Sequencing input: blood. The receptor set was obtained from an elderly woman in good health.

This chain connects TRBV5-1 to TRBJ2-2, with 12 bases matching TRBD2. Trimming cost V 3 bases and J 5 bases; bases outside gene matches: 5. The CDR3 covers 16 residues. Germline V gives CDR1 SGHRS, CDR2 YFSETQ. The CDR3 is CASSWGLAGSTGELFF. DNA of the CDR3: TGCGCCAGCAGCTGGGGACTAGCGGGCTCAACCGGGGAGCTGTTTTTT.

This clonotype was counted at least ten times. CDR3: CASSSQKGGAPYEQYF. The CDR3 coding sequence is TGTGCCAGCAGCTCCCAGAAGGGGGGGGCTCCCTACGAGCAGTACTTC. The genes are TRBV7-2 and TRBJ2-7; D is possibly TRBD2 (7 bases). The CDR3 consists of 16 residues. Trimming left V 4 bases short and J 2 bases short, with 18 bases between. Per germline, CDR1 SGHTA and CDR2 FQGNSA.

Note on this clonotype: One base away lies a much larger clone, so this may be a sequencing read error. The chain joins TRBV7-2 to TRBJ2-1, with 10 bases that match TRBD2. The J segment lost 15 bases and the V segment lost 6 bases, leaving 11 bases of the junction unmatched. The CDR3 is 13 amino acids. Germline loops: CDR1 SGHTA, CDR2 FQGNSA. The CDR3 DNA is TGTGCCAGCAGTCGAGAGCGGGGGGGCTTACTGTTCTTC. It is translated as CASSRERGGLLFF.

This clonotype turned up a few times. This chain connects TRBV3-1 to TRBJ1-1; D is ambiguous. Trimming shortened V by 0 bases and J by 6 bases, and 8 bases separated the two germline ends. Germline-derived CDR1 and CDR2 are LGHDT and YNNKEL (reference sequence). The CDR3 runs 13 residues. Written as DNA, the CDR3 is TGTGCCAGCAGCCAAGATCTGGACTCTGAAGCTTTCTTT. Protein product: CASSQDLDSEAFF.

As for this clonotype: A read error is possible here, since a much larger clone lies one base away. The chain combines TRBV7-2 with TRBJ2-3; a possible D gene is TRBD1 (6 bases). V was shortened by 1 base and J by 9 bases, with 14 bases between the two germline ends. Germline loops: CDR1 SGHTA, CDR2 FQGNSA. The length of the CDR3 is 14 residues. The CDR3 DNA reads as TGTACCAGCAGCTTAGGTCCAGGGGTAAACACGCAGTATTTT. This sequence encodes CTSSLGPGVNTQYF.

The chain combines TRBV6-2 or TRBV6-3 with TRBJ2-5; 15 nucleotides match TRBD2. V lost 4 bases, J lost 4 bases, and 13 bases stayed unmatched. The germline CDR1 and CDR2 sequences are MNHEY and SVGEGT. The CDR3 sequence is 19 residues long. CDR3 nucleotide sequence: TGTGCCAGCAGTTCAGGACTAGCGGGGGGGCTGGATTTTCGAGAGACCCAGTACTTC. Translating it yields CASSSGLAGGLDFRETQYF.

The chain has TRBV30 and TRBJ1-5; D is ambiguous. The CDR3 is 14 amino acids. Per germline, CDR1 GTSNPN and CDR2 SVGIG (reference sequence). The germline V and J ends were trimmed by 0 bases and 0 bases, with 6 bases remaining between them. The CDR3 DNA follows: TGTGCCTGGAGTGTAGGCAGTAGCAATCAGCCCCAGCATTTT. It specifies CAWSVGSSNQPQHF. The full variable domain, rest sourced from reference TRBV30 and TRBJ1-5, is SQTIHQWPATLVQPVGSPLSLECTVEGTSNPNLYWYRQAAGRGLQLLFYSVGIGQISSEVPQNLSASRPQDRQFILSSKKLLLSDSGFYLCAWSVGSSNQPQHFGDGTRLSIL.

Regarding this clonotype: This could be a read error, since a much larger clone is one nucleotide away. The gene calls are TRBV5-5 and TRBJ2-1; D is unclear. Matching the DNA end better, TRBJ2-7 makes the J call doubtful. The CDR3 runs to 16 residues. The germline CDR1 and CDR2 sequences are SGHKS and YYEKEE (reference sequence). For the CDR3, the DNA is TGTGCCAGCAGCTTGGGCGGTTTCAGCTCCTACAATGAGCAGTACTTC. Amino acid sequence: CASSLGGFSSYNEQYF.

CDR3 amino acids: CASSPSTGRVTGELFF. The CDR3 DNA is TGTGCCAGCAGCCCTTCGACAGGGAGGGTAACCGGGGAGCTGTTTTTT. The chain is built from TRBV7-2 and TRBJ2-2; D may correspond to TRBD1 or TRBD2 (7 bases each). V dropped 5 bases and J dropped 5 bases, with 18 bases sitting between them. This CDR3 is built from 16 residues. Germline V gene data show CDR1 as SGHTA and CDR2 as FQGNSA. Full variable domain (rest looked up from reference TRBV7-2 and TRBJ2-2): GAGVSQSPSNKVTEKGKDVELRCDPISGHTALYWYRQSLGQGLEFLIYFQGNSAPDKSGLPSDRFSAERTGGSVSTLTIQRTQQEDSAVYLCASSPSTGRVTGELFFGEGSRLTVL.

CDR3 sequence: CASSLVDDTYEQYF. In DNA, the CDR3 is TGTGCCAGCAGCTTAGTCGACGACACCTACGAGCAGTACTTC. The rearrangement uses TRBV7-6 and TRBJ2-7; unclear D gene. The CDR3 is 14 amino acids. Deletions cut 1 base from V and 2 bases from J, with 9 bases between. The germline CDR1 and CDR2 sequences are SGHVS and FNYEAQ.

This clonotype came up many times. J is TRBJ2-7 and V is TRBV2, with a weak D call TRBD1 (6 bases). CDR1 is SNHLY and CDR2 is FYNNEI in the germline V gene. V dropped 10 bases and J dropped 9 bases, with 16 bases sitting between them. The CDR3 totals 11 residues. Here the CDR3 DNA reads TGTGCCATCGGGGACACCGCCGGGCAGTACTTC. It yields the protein CAIGDTAGQYF.

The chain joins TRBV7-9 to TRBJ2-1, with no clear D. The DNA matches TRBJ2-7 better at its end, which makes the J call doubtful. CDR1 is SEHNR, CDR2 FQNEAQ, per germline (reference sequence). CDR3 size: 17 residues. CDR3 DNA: TGTGCCAGCAGCGGCCTTCTTGGGGTGAGCTCCTACAATGAGCAGTACTTC. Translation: CASSGLLGVSSYNEQYF.

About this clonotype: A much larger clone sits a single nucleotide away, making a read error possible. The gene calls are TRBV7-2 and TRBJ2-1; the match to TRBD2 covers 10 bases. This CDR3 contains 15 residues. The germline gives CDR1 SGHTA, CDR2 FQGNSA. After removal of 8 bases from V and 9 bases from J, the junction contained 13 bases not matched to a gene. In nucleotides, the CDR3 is TGTGCCAGCGGAGAACCAGCGGGGGGGCCTGGTGAGCAGTTCTTC. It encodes CASGEPAGGPGEQFF.

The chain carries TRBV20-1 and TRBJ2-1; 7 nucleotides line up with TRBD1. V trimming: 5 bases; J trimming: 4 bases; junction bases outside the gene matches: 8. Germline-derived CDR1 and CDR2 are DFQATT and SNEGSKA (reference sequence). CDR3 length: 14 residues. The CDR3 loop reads CSAPDRTGYNEQFF. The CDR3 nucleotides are TGCAGTGCTCCGGACAGGACGGGGTACAATGAGCAGTTCTTC.

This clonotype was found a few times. CDR3 protein: CASSSDRLAANTGELFF. The DNA of the CDR3 is TGTGCCAGCAGCTCTGACCGACTAGCGGCGAACACCGGGGAGCTGTTTTTT. The gene calls are TRBV7-2 and TRBJ2-2, with 9 bases fitting TRBD2. Looked up from germline, CDR1 is SGHTA and CDR2 is FQGNSA. V dropped 4 bases and J dropped 0; count of bases not matched to a gene: 6. The CDR3 is made up of 17 amino acids.

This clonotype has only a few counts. The CDR3 loop reads CASSLGSGQPPYEQYF. The CDR3 DNA reads TGCGCCAGCAGCTTAGGCTCGGGACAGCCCCCCTACGAGCAGTACTTC. V is TRBV5-1 and J is TRBJ2-7, with TRBD1 matching 7 bases. The CDR3 runs to 16 residues. Trimming cost V 2 bases and J 2 bases; bases outside gene matches: 10. Germline values: CDR1 SGHRS, CDR2 YFSETQ.

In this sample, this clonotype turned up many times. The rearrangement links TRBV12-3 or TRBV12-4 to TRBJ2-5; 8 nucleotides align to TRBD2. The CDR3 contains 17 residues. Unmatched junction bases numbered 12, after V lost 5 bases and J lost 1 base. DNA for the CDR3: TGTGCCAGCAGTCTTTATCGAGGACTAGCCCCCCAAGAGACCCAGTACTTC. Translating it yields CASSLYRGLAPQETQYF.

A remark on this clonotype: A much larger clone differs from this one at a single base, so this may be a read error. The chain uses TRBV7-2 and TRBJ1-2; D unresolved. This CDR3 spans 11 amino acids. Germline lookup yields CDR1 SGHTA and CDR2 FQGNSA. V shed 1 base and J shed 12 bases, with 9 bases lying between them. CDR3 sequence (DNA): TGTGCCAGCAGCTTAGTGAACGACCACACCTTC. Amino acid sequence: CASSLVNDHTF.

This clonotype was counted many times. The CDR3 protein is CASSPTGTTNYGYTF. DNA of the CDR3: TGTGCCAGCTCACCTACCGGGACAACTAACTATGGCTACACCTTC. J is TRBJ1-2 and V is TRBV18; tentative D call: TRBD1 (6 bases). Germline loops: CDR1 KGHSH, CDR2 LQKENI. CDR3 length equals 15 residues. V lost 3 bases, J lost 0 bases, and 11 bases lay in between. The full variable domain, with the rest looked up from reference TRBV18 and TRBJ1-2, is NAGVMQNPRHLVRRRGQEARLRCSPMKGHSHVYWYRQLPEEGLKFMVYLQKENIIDESGMPKERFSAEFPKEGPSILRIQQVVRGDSAAYFCASSPTGTTNYGYTFGSGTRLTVV.

The CDR3 here is CASSSLSLGQGDTEAFF. CDR3 bases: TGTGCCAGCAGCTCCCTTAGCCTCGGACAGGGGGACACTGAAGCTTTCTTT. The rearrangement links TRBV7-2 to TRBJ1-1; 10 bases agree with TRBD1. CDR1 SGHTA and CDR2 FQGNSA come from the germline V gene. This CDR3 comprises 17 residues. V shed 4 bases and J 3 bases; nucleotides not matched to a gene: 11.

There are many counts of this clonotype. DNA for the CDR3: TGCGCCAGCAGCTTGGGCGGACAGGGCAACTCACCCCTCCACTTT. This sequence encodes CASSLGGQGNSPLHF. The gene calls are TRBV5-1 and TRBJ1-6, with 8 bases identical to TRBD1. The length of the CDR3 is 15 residues. V gave up 0 bases and J gave up 10 bases; unmatched junction bases: 6. Germline CDR1 SGHRS, CDR2 YFSETQ.

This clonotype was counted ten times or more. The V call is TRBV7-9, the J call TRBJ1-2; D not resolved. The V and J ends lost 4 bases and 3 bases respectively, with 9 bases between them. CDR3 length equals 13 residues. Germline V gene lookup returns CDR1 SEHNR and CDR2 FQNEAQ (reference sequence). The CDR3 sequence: CASSSMADYGYTF. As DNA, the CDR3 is TGTGCCAGCAGCTCCATGGCGGACTATGGCTACACCTTC. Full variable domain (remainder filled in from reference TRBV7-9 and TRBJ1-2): DTGVSQNPRHKITKRGQNVTFRCDPISEHNRLYWYRQTLGQGPEFLTYFQNEAQLEKSRLLSDRFSAERPKGSFSTLEIQRTEQGDSAMYLCASSSMADYGYTFGSGTRLTVV.